Presented here are 6 T cell receptor beta chains from one specimen sequenced in a study of identical twins. TCRdb reprocessed the 5' RACE reads with MiXCR, giving one entry per CDR3 protein. The sample lists 700,000 or so distinct CDR3 sequences; less than 25% were seen once. The sample was also reused in another study, on T cells expressing NK-cell markers.

The sample taken for sequencing was PBMCs. Receptors were obtained from a woman aged 18-30 years in good health.

V gene TRBV5-1 combines with J gene TRBJ2-7; tentatively, D is TRBD1 or TRBD2 (6 bases each). The V end was cut by 5 bases, the J end by 2 bases, with 17 bases between. Germline V gene sequence: CDR1 SGHRS, CDR2 YFSETQ. The CDR3 runs 15 residues. CDR3 loop: CASRPGGLGAYEQYF. CDR3 sequence (DNA): TGCGCCAGCAGACCTGGGGGGCTCGGGGCCTACGAGCAGTACTTC.

This clonotype was counted between two and nine times. The chain is built from TRBV12-3 or TRBV12-4 and TRBJ2-7; 13 nucleotides agree with TRBD2. The CDR3 contains 14 residues. After removal of 7 bases from V and 5 bases from J, the junction contained 5 bases not matched to a gene. The CDR3 sequence: CASTSTSGRNEQYF. The CDR3 nucleotides read TGTGCCAGCACCTCGACTAGCGGGAGGAACGAGCAGTACTTC.

This clonotype was counted at least ten times. This chain connects TRBV6-5 to TRBJ2-3; maybe TRBD2 (7 bases). The germline V gene has CDR1 MNHEY and CDR2 SVGAGI. With 3 bases removed from V and 4 bases from J, the gap between germline ends came to 14 bases. This CDR3 comprises 15 residues. The CDR3 sequence: CASSYEGGFPDTQYF. The DNA for the CDR3 is TGTGCCAGCAGTTATGAGGGGGGGTTCCCAGATACGCAGTATTTT.

The chain is built from TRBV5-5 and TRBJ2-3, with unresolved D. V lost 0 bases, J lost 2 bases, and 10 bases lay in between. Germline V gene lookup returns CDR1 SGHKS and CDR2 YYEKEE (reference sequence). The CDR3 is 15 amino acids. The CDR3 DNA is TGTGCCAGCAGCTTGGGCAGCTTGAACACAGATACGCAGTATTTT. This encodes CASSLGSLNTDTQYF.

The rearrangement links TRBV11-2 to TRBJ1-2; 8 bases match TRBD1. Germline CDR1 and CDR2: SGHAT and FQNNGV. V lost 4 bases and J lost 4; bases outside the gene matches: 17. This CDR3 comprises 18 residues. CDR3 sequence: CASSSVDRALWPLYGYTF. As DNA, the CDR3 is TGTGCCAGCAGCTCCGTGGACAGGGCCCTTTGGCCACTCTATGGCTACACCTTC.

CDR3 region: CASSSAPTGRDEQYF. DNA for the CDR3: TGTGCCAGCAGTTCCGCCCCGACAGGGAGGGACGAGCAGTACTTC. The rearrangement links TRBV27 to TRBJ2-7; D possibly matches TRBD1 or TRBD2 (7 bases each). V was pared by 4 bases and J by 5 bases, with 18 bases between. CDR3 length equals 15 residues. CDR1 and CDR2 from the germline V gene are MNHEY and SMNVEV (reference sequence).